This T cell receptor (beta chain) is drawn from a study of shared clonotypes between healthy human individuals. Sequenced by immunoSEQ multiplex PCR; TCRdb stores in-frame clones only, minus some. Of roughly 640,000 clones detected, under 80% appear once; the ten largest clones hold over 1.5%. Trimming pared 2 bases from V and 9 bases from J, leaving 13 bases between. Germline V gene sequence: CDR1 SGHNT, CDR2 YYREEE (reference sequence). This CDR3 has 13 residues. The rearrangement uses TRBV5-4 and TRBJ2-3; D may correspond to TRBD1 or TRBD2 (5 bases each). Sequencing was done on a sample of memory CD4+ T cells sorted from blood. Stated subset: CD45RA-negative fraction. The source of this sequence is a woman aged 30 to 39 in good health. The DNA of the CDR3 is TGTGCCAGCAGCTTCCCGGGGACGCCCACGCAGTATTTT. Its protein is CASSFPGTPTQYF.